Shown below are 32 T cell receptor beta chains from a single sample sequenced in a study of shared clonotypes between healthy human individuals. Measured with immunoSEQ multiplex PCR; TCRdb has only the in-frame clones, and not every one. In the table there are some 980,000 clones, more than 75% of which are singletons. The sample comprised memory CD4+ T cells sorted from blood. Subset described: CD45RA-negative fraction. The receptors come from a man between 18 and 35 years old in good health.

V is TRBV23-1 and J is TRBJ2-7, with D possibly being TRBD1 (5 bases). TRBV23-1 is assigned to the ORF class and has an uncertain function. Trimming left V 1 base short and J 6 bases short, with 19 bases between. This CDR3 spans 16 amino acids. CDR3 DNA: TGCGCCAGCAGTCAATACCCTAGGGGCTTACCCCTCGAGCAGTACTTC. Residues: CASSQYPRGLPLEQYF.

The CDR3 nucleotides read TGTGCCAGCGCGGGACACCTGAACACTGAAGCTTTCTTT. It yields the protein CASAGHLNTEAFF. The rearrangement uses TRBV6-5 and TRBJ1-1; D perhaps matches TRBD1 (6 bases). Trimming removed 8 bases from V and 0 bases from J, with 10 bases in between. The CDR3 is 13 amino acids. The germline V gene encodes CDR1 MNHEY and CDR2 SVGAGI.

This chain uses TRBV4-3 with TRBJ1-3; no firm D call. The CDR3 spans 15 residues. The V end lost 2 bases, the J end lost 0 bases, and 8 bases lay between the germline ends. CDR1 is LGHNA, CDR2 YSLEER, per germline. Here the CDR3 reads CASSQQSLSGNTIYF. The CDR3 DNA sequence: TGCGCCAGCAGCCAACAGTCCCTCTCTGGAAACACCATATATTTT.

V and J are TRBV5-4 and TRBJ1-1; tentatively, D is TRBD1 (6 bases). Germline CDR1 SGHNT, CDR2 YYREEE (reference sequence). The CDR3 extends over 15 amino acids. Trimming took 5 bases from V and 2 from J, leaving 16 bases between them. The CDR3 DNA reads as TGTGCCAGCAGTTTAATGGACAGATATAACACTGAAGCTTTCTTT. Translated, it gives CASSLMDRYNTEAFF.

V gene TRBV5-4 combines with J gene TRBJ2-7; 9 bases align to TRBD2. V dropped 4 bases and J dropped 13; count of bases not matched to a gene: 18. The CDR3 loop spans 15 amino acids. Germline CDR1 SGHNT, CDR2 YYREEE (reference sequence). The CDR3 reads CASSLQGLAPQSIYF. For the CDR3, the DNA is TGTGCCAGCAGCCTCCAAGGACTAGCGCCGCAAAGTATATACTTC.

The chain carries TRBV25-1 and TRBJ2-2; either TRBD1 or TRBD2 may fit D (5 bases each). The germline V and J ends were trimmed by 0 bases and 2 bases, with 7 bases remaining between them. Per the germline V gene, CDR1 is MGHDK and CDR2 is SYGVNS. The CDR3 loop spans 15 amino acids. The CDR3 bases are TGTGCCAGCAGTGAATATCGGGGCAACACCGGGGAGCTGTTTTTT. Translation: CASSEYRGNTGELFF.

The rearrangement uses TRBV5-1 and TRBJ2-6, with 7 bases that match TRBD1. The CDR3 is 16 residues long. The ends lost 6 bases at V and 0 bases at J; junction bases unmatched: 6. Germline CDR1 SGHRS, CDR2 YFSETQ. In DNA, the CDR3 is TGCGCCAGCACCAGGACAGGATACTCTGGGGCCAACGTCCTGACTTTC. It translates to CASTRTGYSGANVLTF.

This clone appeared a few times. The rearrangement links TRBV7-9 to TRBJ1-2; no clear D. The V gene's germline CDR1 is SEHNR and CDR2 FQNEAQ (reference sequence). This CDR3 comprises 11 residues. Trimming pared 3 bases from V and 10 bases from J, leaving 9 bases between. CDR3 region: CASSLRDDYTF. The DNA of the CDR3 is TGTGCCAGCAGCTTGAGGGATGACTACACCTTC.

The J gene is TRBJ1-2, the V gene TRBV6-5; maybe TRBD1 (6 bases). V lost 7 bases and J 8 bases, leaving 20 bases between the germline ends. The germline V gene encodes CDR1 MNHEY and CDR2 SVGAGI. The CDR3 is 14 residues long. The CDR3 DNA reads TGTGCCAGCAACGAGGGGGGGCGCGTAGGCGGCTACACCTTC. Translated, it gives CASNEGGRVGGYTF.

Only a few counts were recorded for this clone. This chain links TRBV4-2 with TRBJ1-2; no clear D gene. V lost 0 bases and J lost 7, with 12 bases in between. The germline gives CDR1 LGHNA, CDR2 YNFKEQ. The CDR3 extends over 14 amino acids. CDR3 sequence reads: CASSQDAGGGGYTF. The CDR3 DNA sequence: TGTGCCAGCAGCCAAGACGCAGGAGGAGGTGGCTACACCTTC.

This CDR3 is CASRPGQGANSPLHF. The CDR3 nucleotides are TGTGCCAGCAGACCTGGACAGGGGGCCAATTCACCCCTCCACTTT. The rearrangement joins TRBV14 to TRBJ1-6; 11 bases agree with TRBD1. Germline lookup yields CDR1 SGHDN and CDR2 FVKESK. The CDR3 contains 15 residues. J gave up 7 bases and V 6 bases, and 5 bases lay outside the gene matches.

This clone was recorded only once. In the same sample, other DNA sequences code for this CDR3. V is TRBV5-1 and J is TRBJ2-7; TRBD1 aligns across 8 bases. This CDR3 has 15 amino acids. Trimming cost V 4 bases and J 0 bases; bases outside gene matches: 6. The V gene's germline CDR1 is SGHRS and CDR2 YFSETQ. CDR3 sequence: CASSPRQGTSYEQYF. The CDR3 region has the DNA TGCGCCAGCAGCCCTCGACAGGGGACCTCCTACGAGCAGTACTTC.

The J gene is TRBJ2-7, the V gene TRBV4-1; either TRBD1 or TRBD2 may supply D (6 bases each). In germline, CDR1 is MGHRA, CDR2 YSYEKL. V was clipped by 0 bases and J by 1 base, with 10 bases between them. The CDR3 is 15 residues long. The CDR3 region has the DNA TGCGCCAGCAGCCAAGAAGGGGGGCGGTCCTACGAGCAGTACTTC. Its protein product is CASSQEGGRSYEQYF.

V is TRBV27 and J is TRBJ1-1; TRBD1 agrees at 10 bases. CDR1 is MNHEY and CDR2 is SMNVEV in the germline V gene (reference sequence). The CDR3 is 17 amino acids. Trimming at V came to 0 bases and at J to 3 bases, leaving 7 bases not matched to a gene. The CDR3, as DNA: TGTGCCAGCAGTTTATCCCGGGACAGGGGACCGGACACTGAAGCTTTCTTT. It translates to CASSLSRDRGPDTEAFF.

In DNA form, the CDR3 reads TGTGCCAGCAGTTCTAACACAGGGGGCACTGAAGCTTTCTTT. It specifies CASSSNTGGTEAFF. The V call is TRBV28, the J call TRBJ1-1; 8 bases line up with TRBD1. In germline, CDR1 is MDHEN, CDR2 SYDVKM. The CDR3 is 14 amino acids. Losses at the gene ends were 4 bases for V and 4 bases for J; bases not matched to a gene: 5.

The rearrangement joins TRBV27 to TRBJ1-2; TRBD1 might be the D (6 bases). The CDR3 has 13 residues. Trimming took off 6 bases at V and 6 bases at J, with 14 bases between the two ends. Germline V lookup: CDR1 MNHEY, CDR2 SMNVEV (reference sequence). The CDR3 reads CASSPFGGHGYTF. The CDR3 nucleotides read TGTGCCAGCAGCCCTTTCGGGGGCCATGGCTACACCTTC.

V usage is TRBV9 and J usage is TRBJ1-3; 8 nucleotides align to TRBD1. This CDR3 has 15 amino acids. Germline loops: CDR1 SGDLS, CDR2 YYNGEE. V lost 0 bases and J lost 7; bases outside the gene matches: 6. The CDR3 loop reads CASSVDGQGVNTIYF. In DNA form, the CDR3 reads TGTGCCAGCAGCGTAGATGGACAGGGTGTGAACACCATATATTTT.

Details on this clone: The identical CDR3 is also encoded by other nucleotide sequences in the sample. The chain links TRBV18 to TRBJ2-3; D not certain. Per the germline V gene, CDR1 is KGHSH and CDR2 is LQKENI. The V end lost 3 bases, the J end lost 6 bases, and 4 bases lay between the germline ends. This CDR3 is 11 amino acids long. The CDR3 sequence is CASSPADTQYF. In DNA, the CDR3 is TGTGCCAGCTCACCGGCCGATACGCAGTATTTT.

This clone turned up a few times. The junction does not match germline at one end; this may be a read error. The chain carries TRBV7-7 and TRBJ2-3; unclear D gene. This CDR3 comprises 14 residues. Germline-derived CDR1 and CDR2 are SSHAT and FNYEAQ (reference sequence). CDR3 coding DNA: TGTGCTAGCAGCTCCTCTGGGGGCACAGATACGCAGTATTTT. This encodes CASSSSGGTDTQYF.

The chain links TRBV29-1 to TRBJ2-1, with a possible D match to TRBD1 (6 bases). This CDR3 region has 13 residues. Trimming pared 5 bases from V and 7 bases from J, leaving 15 bases between. CDR1 is SQVTM and CDR2 is ANQGSEA in the germline V gene. The CDR3 protein is CSVSRGSGNEQFF. In nucleotides, the CDR3 is TGCAGCGTTTCCAGGGGATCCGGGAATGAGCAGTTCTTC.

The rearrangement links TRBV5-6 to TRBJ2-2, with 8 bases identical to TRBD1. J was trimmed by 3 bases and V by 4 bases; bases with no gene match: 5. The CDR3 extends over 15 amino acids. Germline V gene data show CDR1 as SGHDT and CDR2 as YYEEEE. The CDR3 region has the DNA TGTGCCAGCAGCGTGGGACAGGCATACACCGGGGAGCTGTTTTTT. This encodes CASSVGQAYTGELFF.

In its sample, this clone was seen once. V gene TRBV10-3 combines with J gene TRBJ2-1, with TRBD1 matching 10 bases. CDR3 length: 15 residues. Germline CDR1 and CDR2: ENHRY and SYGVKD. J was trimmed by 5 bases and V by 6 bases; bases with no gene match: 7. The CDR3 loop is CAIREPGQGNNEQFF. The CDR3 nucleotides are TGTGCCATCAGGGAACCGGGACAGGGGAACAATGAGCAGTTCTTC.

The rearrangement links TRBV28 to TRBJ1-1; TRBD1 aligns across 8 bases. Unmatched junction bases numbered 9, after V lost 6 bases and J lost 6 bases. CDR1 and CDR2 (germline): MDHEN, SYDVKM. The CDR3 has 14 amino acids. The CDR3 region has the DNA TGTGCCAGCAGACACCAGGGGGCTAGGTCTGAAGCTTTCTTT. This translates into CASRHQGARSEAFF.

This chain connects TRBV29-1 to TRBJ2-7; possible D gene TRBD2, 7 bases. Trimming took off 3 bases at V and 7 bases at J, with 13 bases between the two ends. Germline CDR1 is SQVTM and CDR2 is ANQGSEA. The CDR3 spans 12 residues. The CDR3 coding sequence is TGCAGCGTTGATACCAGGGGAGGGGAGCAGTACTTC. This encodes CSVDTRGGEQYF.

This clone appeared many times. V gene TRBV5-1 combines with J gene TRBJ2-1, with a weak D call TRBD1 (6 bases). The CDR3 extends over 15 amino acids. Germline V gene lookup returns CDR1 SGHRS and CDR2 YFSETQ. The V and J ends lost 1 base and 4 bases respectively, with 12 bases between them. CDR3 in amino acids: CASSLRGDTYNEQFF. The CDR3 DNA sequence: TGCGCCAGCAGCTTGAGAGGGGACACTTACAATGAGCAGTTCTTC.

This clone was counted between two and nine times. The genes are TRBV19 and TRBJ2-1; D is unclear. V was shortened by 3 bases and J by 7 bases, with 7 bases between the two germline ends. Per the germline V gene, CDR1 is LNHDA and CDR2 is SQIVND (reference sequence). CDR3 size: 12 residues. The CDR3 sequence is CASSIWENEQFF. CDR3 sequence (DNA): TGTGCCAGTAGTATTTGGGAAAATGAGCAGTTCTTC.

J is TRBJ2-7 and V is TRBV28, with 9 bases fitting TRBD1. Germline assignment: CDR1 MDHEN and CDR2 SYDVKM. This CDR3 spans 14 amino acids. Trimming removed 6 bases from V and 2 bases from J; junction bases left unmatched: 5. CDR3 in DNA: TGTGCCAGCAGCTCCGGGACAGGGCCCTACGAGCAGTACTTC. It codes for CASSSGTGPYEQYF.

Only a few counts were recorded for this clone. The gene calls are TRBV7-9 and TRBJ1-2, with 8 bases fitting TRBD1. V lost 4 bases, J lost 6 bases, and 7 bases stayed unmatched. The germline V gene has CDR1 SEHNR and CDR2 FQNEAQ (reference sequence). The CDR3 has 14 amino acids. The CDR3 DNA follows: TGTGCCAGCAGCTCGTACCAGGGGGCGGATGGCTACACCTTC. This encodes CASSSYQGADGYTF.

The V and J genes are TRBV23-1 and TRBJ1-2; 7 positions match TRBD1. TRBV23-1 is sorted into the ORF group, with uncertain function. The V gene end was trimmed by 2 bases and the J gene end by 9 bases; junction bases not matched to a gene: 9. The CDR3 is 14 amino acids. The CDR3 coding sequence is TGCGCCAGCAGTCAAGAGGGACAGTTGAGGCGCTACACCTTC. Encoded protein: CASSQEGQLRRYTF.

The chain joins TRBV18 to TRBJ2-3; D may be TRBD2 (6 bases). Germline values: CDR1 KGHSH, CDR2 LQKENI. Deletions cut 3 bases from V and 5 bases from J, with 9 bases between. The CDR3 has 13 amino acids. The CDR3 here is CASSPGAGDTQYF. The CDR3 DNA reads as TGTGCCAGCTCACCCGGAGCGGGAGATACGCAGTATTTT.

This chain links TRBV11-3 with TRBJ2-2; D not resolved. Trimming pared 6 bases from V and 6 bases from J, leaving 11 bases between. This CDR3 region has 13 residues. Germline CDR1 is SGHNT and CDR2 is YENEEA. CDR3 coding DNA: TGTGCCAGCAGTCTTGGACGGTCCGGGGAGCTGTTTTTT. Translation gives CASSLGRSGELFF.

The gene calls are TRBV5-1 and TRBJ1-6, with unresolved D. The V end lost 1 base, the J end lost 7 bases, and 9 bases lay between the germline ends. This CDR3 has 14 amino acids. Germline loops: CDR1 SGHRS, CDR2 YFSETQ. In nucleotides, the CDR3 is TGCGCCAGCAGCTTGAACTCCGGGAATTCACCCCTCCACTTT. It yields the protein CASSLNSGNSPLHF. The complete variable domain, with remaining parts taken from reference TRBV5-1 and TRBJ1-6, reads KAGVTQTPRYLIKTRGQQVTLSCSPISGHRSVSWYQQTPGQGLQFLFEYFSETQRNKGNFPGRFSGRQFSNSRSEMNVSTLELGDSALYLCASSLNSGNSPLHFGNGTRLTVT.